This T cell receptor beta chain was observed in a study of T cells in Graves' hyperthyroidism and ophthalmopathy. The trim removed 5 bases at V and 6 bases at J, leaving 7 bases unmatched. This CDR3 has 15 residues. The V gene's germline CDR1 is SEHNR and CDR2 FQNEAQ (reference sequence). TCR beta CDR3 regions were amplified from RNA. First-round RT-PCR with HTBI primers amplified the TCR CDR3 region. MiXCR, run by TCRdb on the multiplex PCR reads, gives a single entry per CDR3 protein. The sample lists a few hundred thousand distinct CDR3 sequences; 12% to 15% were seen once. This clonotype was seen many times.

The source is a middle-aged woman with Graves' hyperthyroidism. The chain combines TRBV7-9 with TRBJ1-6; TRBD1 agrees at 7 bases. Sequencing input: blood. The CDR3 DNA is TGTGCCAGCAGCCAGGGGGTGACAGTTAATTCACCCCTCCACTTT. Its protein product is CASSQGVTVNSPLHF.